The entry below describes one T cell receptor beta chain. The sample comes from a study of cytomegalovirus exposure and HLA in healthy donors. Study-wide background: An early release of data contained about 85 million unique TCRs, which came from HLA-typed donors.

This cohort consisted of healthy bone marrow donors. With 60 Vbeta and 13 Jbeta primers, the PCR was carried out. Assay: immunoSEQ multiplex PCR; the TCRdb copy retains only in-frame clones and omits some. This table has 130,000 to 150,000 clones, 60% to 85% appearing once. CDR1 and CDR2 from the germline V gene are SGHTA and FQGNSA. V was pared by 5 bases and J by 2 bases, with 12 bases between. This CDR3 region has 14 residues. The TCR sequence derives from a man between 18 and 35 years old in good health and CMV-seronegative. Sequencing was performed on PBMCs. V and J are TRBV7-2 and TRBJ2-5, with TRBD1 as a possible D gene (6 bases). CDR3 DNA sequence: TGTGCCAGCAGCCCCAGACAGGTTCAAGAGACCCAGTACTTC. Protein product: CASSPRQVQETQYF.